Listed below are T cell receptor beta chains from one sample, sequenced in a study of blood T cell repertoires in COVID-19. TCRdb keeps only in-frame clones here, not all; method: immunoSEQ multiplex PCR. The sample gives roughly 200,000 clones, around 92% of which show up once; roughly 4% is in the top ten. The sequencing sample was made of PBMCs or T cells enriched from blood (not recorded which). Source of these receptors: a woman aged 30 to 39 with acute COVID-19. The CDR3 runs from the conserved cysteine through the conserved F or W. A D gene is named only where the DNA matches it firmly. Size is stated for part of the rows, as once, few or many counts, or as a class when the clone is expanded.

.,TRBV11-2,.,TRBJ2-7,TGTGCCAGCAGCTTATCGGCGGAGAGCTCCTACGAGCAGTACTTC,CASSLSAESSYEQYF
.,TRBV2,TRBD2,TRBJ2-3,TGTGCCAGCAGTTACCTAGCGGGCACAGATACGCAGTATTTT,CASSYLAGTDTQYF
.,TRBV2,TRBD1,TRBJ1-2,TGTGCCAGCCCTAAAACAGGGGGCGGGAACGATGGCTACACCTTC,CASPKTGGGNDGYTF
.,TRBV4-3,.,TRBJ2-5,TGCGCCAGCAGCCAAGATTTTTTAGGGGCGGAGACCCAGTACTTC,CASSQDFLGAETQYF
.,TRBV7-2,.,TRBJ1-5,TGTGCCAGCAGTTTTAACAGGTTCCAGCCCCAGCATTTT,CASSFNRFQPQHF
.,TRBV6-2/TRBV6-3,TRBD1,TRBJ1-2,TGTGCCAGCAGTTACCCAACTACAGGGGCCGGCTACACCTTC,CASSYPTTGAGYTF
.,TRBV9,TRBD1,TRBJ2-7,TGTGCCAGCAGCGTAGCCGGACAGGGAGCCTACGAGCAGTACTTC,CASSVAGQGAYEQYF
.,TRBV5-1,TRBD1,TRBJ1-4,TGCGCCAGCAGCCCCCCAAGGGGGACAGGGGATGAAAAACTGTTTTTT,CASSPPRGTGDEKLFF
.,TRBV9,.,TRBJ1-1,TGTGCCAGCAGCGTAATGGCAGGGAACACTGAAGCTTTCTTT,CASSVMAGNTEAFF
.,TRBV7-3,.,TRBJ2-1,TGTGCCAGCAGCTTATTCGGAGCCCACAATGAGCAGTTCTTC,CASSLFGAHNEQFF
once,TRBV7-3,TRBD2,TRBJ2-2,TGTGCCAGCAGCCTCGGGACTAGCGGGGGCTTTGTCACCGGGGAGCTGTTTTTT,CASSLGTSGGFVTGELFF
.,TRBV4-2,.,TRBJ1-1,TGTGCCAGCAGCCAAGAGGCCAGACAGAACACTGAAGCTTTCTTT,CASSQEARQNTEAFF
.,TRBV11-1,.,TRBJ1-2,TGTGCCAGCAGCTTTGGCCAACAGGGACGCGGTGGCTACACCTTC,CASSFGQQGRGGYTF
.,TRBV7-2,.,TRBJ2-7,TGTGCCAGCAGCCTGAGCTCCTACGAGCAGTACTTC,CASSLSSYEQYF
.,TRBV6-5,.,TRBJ2-2,TGTGCCAGCAGTTTCAGACAGCTCAACACCGGGGAGCTGTTTTTT,CASSFRQLNTGELFF
.,TRBV5-6,TRBD1,TRBJ1-2,TGTGCCAGCAGCTTGAACAGGGGACATGGCTACACCTTC,CASSLNRGHGYTF
.,TRBV18,TRBD1,TRBJ1-2,TGTGCCAGCTCAGGACAGGGAGACTATGGCTACACCTTC,CASSGQGDYGYTF
.,TRBV6-2/TRBV6-3,.,TRBJ2-7,TGTGCCAGCAGCCAGAACAGGGCGAGCTCCTACGAGCAGTACTTC,CASSQNRASSYEQYF
.,TRBV7-8,.,TRBJ1-3,TGTGCCAGCAGCCGCCGGGAGATATCTGGAAACACCATATATTTT,CASSRREISGNTIYF
.,TRBV27,.,TRBJ2-3,TGTGCCAGCAGTAAGGGACTCCTATATACGCAGTATTTT,CASSKGLLYTQYF
once,TRBV3-1/TRBV3-2,TRBD1,TRBJ2-7,TGTGCCAGCAGCCAAGATGGGACAGAAATTTACGAGCAGTACTTC,CASSQDGTEIYEQYF
.,TRBV28,TRBD1,TRBJ2-5,TGTGCCAGCAGTTCCCGACAGGGCCAAGAGACCCAGTACTTC,CASSSRQGQETQYF
.,TRBV5-6,TRBD1,TRBJ2-5,TGTGCCAGCAGCTTAGGGGGCGGGGAGACCCAGTACTTC,CASSLGGGETQYF
.,TRBV11-2,TRBD1,TRBJ1-1,TGTGCCAGCAGCTGGGGACAGGGCCCTGAAGCTTTCTTT,CASSWGQGPEAFF